This T cell receptor beta chain is drawn from a study of cytomegalovirus exposure and HLA in healthy donors. Overall study: The roughly 110 validation repertoires were reported in a later analysis to have been generated on the same platform as the roughly 630 first-cohort repertoires. Broader study findings: Cytomegalovirus association was listed for approximately 160 TCR beta chains.

The CDR3 is 12 amino acids. Germline V gene data show CDR1 as SQVTM and CDR2 as ANQGSEA. In the case of this clone: As yet, its antigen is unknown.

The assay was immunoSEQ multiplex PCR, and TCRdb's table has in-frame clones only and misses some. Among roughly 100,000 clones listed, approximately 90% were seen once. The source material was PBMCs. This chain joins TRBV29-1 and TRBJ1-1, with a tentative D call TRBD1 (6 bases). The source is a woman between 18 and 30 years old in good health and CMV-seropositive. The CDR3 DNA sequence: TGCACCGCGACCTGGGGGCTCACTGAAGCTTTCTTT. This encodes CTATWGLTEAFF.